Below are 15 T cell receptor beta chains sequenced from a single sample in a study of human T cells and chemical hapten exposure. Time point indicated: patch test 3, about 24 weeks after DPC sensitization. Treatment noted: therapeutic diphenylcyclopropenone sensitization with weekly scalp DPC. Unfractionated whole blood yielded total RNA. TCRdb re-called the RACE reads with MiXCR, one entry per CDR3 protein. The table shows over 30,000 distinct CDR3 sequences, with 9% to 9.5% occurring only once. Specimen: whole blood, collected in connection with sensitization to the hapten diphenylcyclopropenone (DPC). Source of these receptors: a man between 50 and 59 years old with alopecia areata. Some clones in this sample may be carry-over from other donors' samples.

The sample holds a few counts of this clonotype. The gene calls are TRBV12-3 or TRBV12-4 and TRBJ2-3, with D perhaps matching TRBD1 (6 bases). This CDR3 comprises 15 residues. V lost 2 bases and J 6 bases, leaving 15 bases between the germline ends. CDR3 in DNA: TGTGCCAGCAGTTTAAGCGAACAGGGCGGCGATACGCAGTATTTT. Its protein product is CASSLSEQGGDTQYF.

The chain employs TRBV20-1 and TRBJ1-1; D uncertain. CDR1 and CDR2 (germline): DFQATT, SNEGSKA (reference sequence). V lost 2 bases and J lost 1, with 14 bases in between. The CDR3 is 15 amino acids. CDR3 amino acids: CSARTLDLGNTEAFF. The CDR3 coding sequence is TGCAGTGCTAGAACACTAGATCTGGGGAACACTGAAGCTTTCTTT.

This clonotype has more than one count but fewer than ten. This chain connects TRBV7-2 to TRBJ1-1, with TRBD1 identical over 8 bases. V dropped 5 bases and J dropped 4; count of bases not matched to a gene: 9. The CDR3 loop spans 15 amino acids. The germline V gene encodes CDR1 SGHTA and CDR2 FQGNSA. The CDR3 nucleotides read TGTGCCAGCAGCGATCCACACGGACAGGGCACTGAAGCTTTCTTT. This codes for CASSDPHGQGTEAFF.

This clonotype was detected a few times. The CDR3 nucleotides read TGTGCCAGCAGCTTAGCGGGGGGCGCCTACAATGAGCAGTTCTTC. Encoded protein: CASSLAGGAYNEQFF. The V and J genes are TRBV7-2 and TRBJ2-1, with D tentatively TRBD1 or TRBD2 (6 bases each). V was cut by 0 bases and J by 2 bases, with 8 bases left in between. This CDR3 spans 15 amino acids. Germline assignment: CDR1 SGHTA and CDR2 FQGNSA.

Sample share makes this clonotype medium-sized. J is TRBJ1-3 and V is TRBV4-1; 7 nucleotides match TRBD1. Germline V gene lookup returns CDR1 MGHRA and CDR2 YSYEKL. CDR3 length equals 17 residues. J lost 2 bases, V lost 5 bases, and 12 bases had no gene match. This CDR3 reads CASSDTTGIETGNTIYF. The CDR3 coding sequence is TGCGCCAGCAGCGACACGACAGGGATTGAAACTGGAAACACCATATATTTT.

There are many counts of this clonotype. The CDR3 nucleotides are TGCGCCAGCAGCCAAATCTGGCTAGCGGAGAGAAACAATGAGCAGTTCTTC. Residues: CASSQIWLAERNNEQFF. The chain carries TRBV4-1 and TRBJ2-1; 7 positions match TRBD2. The CDR3 extends over 17 amino acids. J was trimmed by 5 bases and V by 2 bases; bases with no gene match: 12. Germline CDR1 and CDR2: MGHRA and YSYEKL.

This clonotype was recorded at least ten times. This chain links TRBV7-9 with TRBJ2-1; D may be TRBD2 (7 bases). Trimming removed 7 bases from V and 3 bases from J, with 10 bases in between. The CDR3 is 13 residues long. Looked up from germline, CDR1 is SEHNR and CDR2 is FQNEAQ (reference sequence). This CDR3 reads CASMGGHYNEQFF. The CDR3 DNA sequence: TGTGCCAGCATGGGGGGGCACTACAATGAGCAGTTCTTC.

This clonotype was seen at least ten times. The V and J genes are TRBV10-1 and TRBJ2-2; TRBD2 matches at 12 bases. V lost 2 bases to trimming and J lost 1 base; unmatched junction nucleotides: 5. The CDR3 runs 18 residues. CDR1 and CDR2 (germline): WNHNN, SYGVQD (reference sequence). The CDR3: CASSEEGLAGQNTGELFF. CDR3 coding DNA: TGCGCCAGCAGTGAGGAGGGACTAGCGGGTCAGAACACCGGGGAGCTGTTTTTT.

Turning to this clonotype: The CDR3 does not end in the conserved phenylalanine or tryptophan, so this is likely a read error. This chain uses TRBV5-4 with TRBJ2-1; TRBD2 aligns across 7 bases. The CDR3 has 14 amino acids. Losses at the gene ends were 1 base for V and 4 bases for J; bases not matched to a gene: 2. From germline, CDR1 is SGHNT and CDR2 YYREEE (reference sequence). The CDR3 loop reads CASSLSGDYNEQFY. CDR3 DNA sequence: TGTGCCAGCAGCTTGAGCGGGGATTACAATGAGCAGTTCTAC.

This clonotype occurred a few times. The V call is TRBV7-9, the J call TRBJ1-5; D unresolved. The V gene lost 3 bases and the J gene lost 1 base, with 4 bases spanning the gap. Looked up from germline, CDR1 is SEHNR and CDR2 is FQNEAQ (reference sequence). CDR3 length equals 13 residues. The CDR3 sequence is CASSFGSNQPQHF. In DNA, the CDR3 is TGTGCCAGCAGCTTTGGGAGCAATCAGCCCCAGCATTTT.

Many counts were recorded for this clonotype. The chain carries TRBV28 and TRBJ2-2; 12 nucleotides align to TRBD2. There are 16 residues in the CDR3. Germline CDR1 and CDR2: MDHEN and SYDVKM. V lost 5 bases and J lost 5; bases outside the gene matches: 6. The CDR3 protein is CASSLAGGPSTGELFF. CDR3 in DNA: TGTGCCAGCAGTCTAGCGGGAGGGCCTTCAACCGGGGAGCTGTTTTTT.

This clonotype was observed many times. The chain recombines TRBV7-2 with TRBJ2-6; possible D gene TRBD1, 5 bases. Germline lookup yields CDR1 SGHTA and CDR2 FQGNSA. The V end was cut by 5 bases, the J end by 4 bases, with 12 bases between. The CDR3 runs to 15 residues. CDR3 loop: CASSKTVSGANVLTF. Written as DNA, the CDR3 is TGTGCCAGCAGCAAGACAGTATCCGGGGCCAACGTCCTGACTTTC.

This clonotype has at least ten counts. The V and J genes are TRBV20-1 and TRBJ1-5, with TRBD1 matching over 9 bases. CDR1 DFQATT and CDR2 SNEGSKA come from the germline V gene (reference sequence). V was clipped by 5 bases and J by 3 bases; unmatched bases: 8. The CDR3 is 15 residues long. The CDR3 loop is CSAEPGQGFNQPQHF. The CDR3 bases are TGCAGTGCTGAACCGGGACAGGGCTTCAATCAGCCCCAGCATTTT.

The chain carries TRBV12-3 or TRBV12-4 and TRBJ1-2; no clear D gene. The CDR3 contains 15 residues. Deletions cut 3 bases from V and 4 bases from J, with 15 bases between. The CDR3: CASSFGQEYSYGYTF. The CDR3 nucleotides are TGTGCCAGCAGTTTTGGGCAGGAATACTCCTATGGCTACACCTTC.

This clonotype has a count of ten or more. This chain uses TRBV29-1 with TRBJ1-5; possibly TRBD1 for D (5 bases). CDR1 and CDR2 (germline): SQVTM, ANQGSEA. Trimming left V 4 bases short and J 3 bases short, with 10 bases between. CDR3 length: 13 amino acids. The CDR3 loop is CSVGRDFNQPQHF. In DNA, the CDR3 is TGCAGCGTTGGGAGGGACTTCAATCAGCCCCAGCATTTT.